The rows below give T cell receptor beta chains drawn from one sample of a study of Ad26.COV2.S vaccination and SARS-CoV-2 variants. Sequencing was performed with immunoSEQ multiplex PCR; in TCRdb, only in-frame clones are kept and a portion is missing. Seen here are roughly 510,000 clones, roughly nine tenths observed once, and the top ten hold 9.5% to 15%. The sample consisted of peripheral blood, taken in a trial of Ad26.COV2.S vaccine versus placebo. These TCRs come from a person aged 18-60 years who received the Ad26.COV2.S COVID-19 vaccine or a placebo. Both conserved end residues are part of each CDR3. The order of the fields is clone size, D gene, J gene, V gene, CDR3 protein, CDR3 DNA. D genes are given only for firm matches. Clone size is stated in some rows and not others, as once, few, many or a class when expanded.

size: .
D: .
J: TRBJ1-2
V: TRBV2
CDR3: CASPGRVNYGYTF
DNA: TGTGCCAGCCCTGGCAGGGTCAACTATGGCTACACCTTC

size: .
D: .
J: TRBJ1-5
V: TRBV5-1
CDR3: CASSSGLPGAPQHF
DNA: TGCGCCAGCAGCTCGGGACTGCCGGGTGCGCCCCAGCATTTT

size: .
D: .
J: TRBJ2-1
V: TRBV21-1
CDR3: CASSGQGRFDEQFF
DNA: TGTGCCAGCAGTGGACAGGGCAGGTTTGATGAGCAGTTCTTC

size: .
D: TRBD2
J: TRBJ2-7
V: TRBV29-1
CDR3: CSVSIAGGGYEQYF
DNA: TGCAGCGTTTCCATAGCGGGAGGTGGGTACGAGCAGTACTTC

size: .
D: TRBD1
J: TRBJ2-1
V: TRBV9
CDR3: CASSLEDRANNEQFF
DNA: TGTGCCAGCTCTCTAGAGGACAGGGCCAACAATGAGCAGTTCTTC

size: .
D: .
J: TRBJ2-2
V: TRBV18
CDR3: CASSPPRVVYTGELFF
DNA: TGTGCCAGCTCACCACCCAGGGTAGTTTACACCGGGGAGCTGTTTTTT

size: .
D: TRBD1
J: TRBJ2-5
V: TRBV6-1
CDR3: CASSTTGTGKETQYF
DNA: TGTGCCAGCAGTACCACCGGGACAGGAAAAGAGACCCAGTACTTC

size: .
D: .
J: TRBJ2-5
V: TRBV3-1/TRBV3-2
CDR3: CASSDVGLMTQYF
DNA: TGTGCCAGCAGCGACGTGGGTTTAATGACCCAGTACTTC

size: .
D: .
J: TRBJ2-1
V: TRBV7-2
CDR3: CASSLTLHGEQFF
DNA: TGTGCCAGCAGCTTAACGTTACATGGGGAGCAGTTCTTC

size: .
D: .
J: TRBJ2-7
V: TRBV5-4
CDR3: CASSPRAGYEQYF
DNA: TGTGCCAGCAGCCCGCGGGCAGGCTACGAGCAGTACTTC

size: once
D: TRBD1
J: TRBJ1-3
V: TRBV28
CDR3: CASRSTGGRNTIYF
DNA: TGTGCCAGCAGATCGACAGGGGGCCGAAACACCATATATTTT

size: .
D: .
J: TRBJ1-4
V: TRBV4-2
CDR3: CASRRGPTNEKLFF
DNA: TGTGCCAGCAGGAGGGGTCCAACTAATGAAAAACTGTTTTTT

size: once
D: .
J: TRBJ2-1
V: TRBV6-2/TRBV6-3
CDR3: CASSPLAGGNEQFF
DNA: TGTGCCAGCAGCCCACTAGCAGGGGGCAATGAGCAGTTCTTC

size: .
D: TRBD2
J: TRBJ2-1
V: TRBV3-1/TRBV3-2
CDR3: CASSQSPGLVQFF
DNA: TGTGCCAGCAGCCAATCCCCCGGACTAGTGCAGTTCTTC

size: .
D: .
J: TRBJ1-3
V: TRBV5-1
CDR3: CASSLYAGDGNTIYF
DNA: TGCGCCAGCAGCTTGTACGCAGGAGATGGAAACACCATATATTTT

size: .
D: .
J: TRBJ2-1
V: TRBV5-1
CDR3: CASSLEAQAYNEQFF
DNA: TGCGCCAGCAGCTTGGAGGCCCAAGCTTACAATGAGCAGTTCTTC

size: .
D: TRBD1
J: TRBJ2-3
V: TRBV2
CDR3: CASSVDRGDTDTQYF
DNA: TGTGCCAGCAGCGTAGACAGGGGGGACACAGATACGCAGTATTTT

size: once
D: .
J: TRBJ1-2
V: TRBV7-3
CDR3: CASSLGAGSGYTF
DNA: TGTGCCAGCAGCTTAGGGGCCGGGAGTGGCTACACCTTC

size: .
D: .
J: TRBJ2-7
V: TRBV19
CDR3: CASSIFGDFAEQYF
DNA: TGTGCCAGTAGTATATTCGGGGACTTCGCTGAGCAGTACTTC

size: .
D: .
J: TRBJ1-2
V: TRBV7-2
CDR3: CASSLASANYGYTF
DNA: TGTGCCAGCAGCTTAGCGTCGGCTAACTATGGCTACACCTTC

size: .
D: .
J: TRBJ1-1
V: TRBV2
CDR3: CARAPRREGNTEAFF
DNA: TGTGCCAGAGCCCCTCGGAGGGAAGGGAACACTGAAGCTTTCTTT

size: .
D: .
J: TRBJ2-1
V: TRBV12-3/TRBV12-4
CDR3: CASSLPDSREQFF
DNA: TGTGCCAGCAGTCTCCCCGACTCGCGGGAGCAGTTCTTC

size: .
D: .
J: TRBJ2-1
V: TRBV10-3
CDR3: CAISAEQPYNEQFF
DNA: TGTGCCATCAGTGCAGAGCAGCCTTACAATGAGCAGTTCTTC

size: .
D: .
J: TRBJ1-2
V: TRBV28
CDR3: CASSSTLFGARAKSTF
DNA: TGTGCCAGCAGTTCGACCTTATTCGGGGCCAGGGCGAAGTCCACCTTC

size: .
D: .
J: TRBJ2-2
V: TRBV5-4
CDR3: CASSPRETPTGELFF
DNA: TGTGCCAGCAGCCCACGGGAGACCCCCACCGGGGAGCTGTTTTTT

size: .
D: TRBD1
J: TRBJ2-5
V: TRBV7-9
CDR3: CASSARKETGTETQYF
DNA: TGTGCCAGCAGCGCTCGGAAAGAGACAGGGACAGAGACCCAGTACTTC

size: .
D: TRBD1
J: TRBJ2-5
V: TRBV27
CDR3: CASRSGTGVRETQYF
DNA: TGTGCCAGCAGATCCGGGACAGGGGTTCGAGAGACCCAGTACTTC

size: .
D: TRBD1
J: TRBJ1-1
V: TRBV24-1
CDR3: CATSDPNRGSGTEAFF
DNA: TGTGCCACCAGTGACCCCAACAGGGGATCGGGCACTGAAGCTTTCTTT

size: once
D: .
J: TRBJ2-7
V: TRBV7-8
CDR3: CASSSTGNEQYF
DNA: TGTGCTAGCAGCTCGACAGGTAACGAGCAGTACTTC

size: .
D: .
J: TRBJ2-7
V: TRBV9
CDR3: CASSVALGEQYF
DNA: TGTGCCAGCAGCGTAGCGCTGGGCGAGCAGTACTTC

size: .
D: .
J: TRBJ1-2
V: TRBV29-1
CDR3: CSVVWGNGYTF
DNA: TGCAGCGTTGTCTGGGGTAACGGCTACACCTTC

size: once
D: .
J: TRBJ2-6
V: TRBV29-1
CDR3: CSVAGQTSGANVLTF
DNA: TGCAGCGTAGCAGGGCAGACTTCTGGGGCCAACGTCCTGACTTTC

size: few
D: .
J: TRBJ2-1
V: TRBV6-5
CDR3: CASSSLTARVNEQFF
DNA: TGTGCCAGCAGCTCCTTGACAGCGAGGGTGAATGAGCAGTTCTTC

size: .
D: .
J: TRBJ2-1
V: TRBV19
CDR3: CASSARYEQFF
DNA: TGTGCCAGTAGCGCCCGATATGAGCAGTTCTTC

size: .
D: .
J: TRBJ1-1
V: TRBV30
CDR3: CAGNRDRNSEAFF
DNA: TGTGCCGGGAACAGGGATAGGAACTCTGAAGCTTTCTTT

size: .
D: .
J: TRBJ2-2
V: TRBV7-2
CDR3: CASSLGPPGELFF
DNA: TGTGCCAGCAGCTTAGGCCCCCCCGGGGAGCTGTTTTTT

size: .
D: .
J: TRBJ2-6
V: TRBV5-4
CDR3: CASSSPGSSNVLTF
DNA: TGTGCCAGCAGCTCCCCCGGGTCCTCCAACGTCCTGACTTTC

size: .
D: TRBD1
J: TRBJ2-7
V: TRBV3-1/TRBV3-2
CDR3: CASSQWDRGYEQYF
DNA: TGTGCCAGCAGCCAATGGGACAGGGGCTACGAGCAGTACTTC

size: .
D: TRBD2
J: TRBJ2-1
V: TRBV19
CDR3: CASSILTSGWSSYNEQFF
DNA: TGTGCCAGTAGTATACTGACTAGCGGTTGGAGCTCCTACAATGAGCAGTTCTTC

size: .
D: .
J: TRBJ1-2
V: TRBV9
CDR3: CASSVGVREAYGYTF
DNA: TGTGCCAGCAGCGTAGGTGTCAGGGAGGCCTATGGCTACACCTTC

size: .
D: TRBD1
J: TRBJ1-1
V: TRBV6-2/TRBV6-3
CDR3: CASSIGQGEAFF
DNA: TGTGCCAGCAGTATCGGACAGGGGGAAGCTTTCTTT

size: .
D: TRBD2
J: TRBJ2-1
V: TRBV14
CDR3: CASSQAGRPTGNEQFF
DNA: TGTGCCAGCAGCCAAGCCGGGAGGCCGACGGGAAATGAGCAGTTCTTC

size: .
D: .
J: TRBJ1-1
V: TRBV7-9
CDR3: CASSPGGTNPEAFF
DNA: TGTGCCAGCAGCCCCGGTGGAACAAACCCTGAAGCTTTCTTT

size: .
D: .
J: TRBJ2-2
V: TRBV11-2
CDR3: CASSLGHTTGELFF
DNA: TGTGCCAGCAGCTTAGGCCACACCACCGGGGAGCTGTTTTTT

size: .
D: .
J: TRBJ1-2
V: TRBV7-9
CDR3: CASSPRGGGLYYGYTF
DNA: TGTGCCAGCAGCCCCCGGGGGGGTGGCTTATACTATGGCTACACCTTC

size: .
D: .
J: TRBJ2-1
V: TRBV5-4
CDR3: CASSLVGVSYNEQFF
DNA: TGTGCCAGCAGCTTGGTTGGAGTTTCCTACAATGAGCAGTTCTTC

size: .
D: .
J: TRBJ1-6
V: TRBV18
CDR3: CASSPWGFGNNSPLHF
DNA: TGTGCCAGCTCACCATGGGGGTTTGGGAATAATTCACCCCTCCACTTT

size: .
D: TRBD1
J: TRBJ1-2
V: TRBV11-2
CDR3: CASSSRDSLHF
DNA: TGTGCCAGCAGCTCCCGGGACAGCCTCCACTTC

size: .
D: .
J: TRBJ1-2
V: TRBV24-1
CDR3: CATSDTETDGYTF
DNA: TGTGCCACCAGCGATACAGAGACTGATGGCTACACCTTC

size: .
D: .
J: TRBJ2-1
V: TRBV5-6
CDR3: CASSLNYNEQFF
DNA: TGTGCCAGCAGCTTGAATTACAATGAGCAGTTCTTC

size: once
D: .
J: TRBJ2-1
V: TRBV9
CDR3: CASSGVAQFF
DNA: TGTGCCAGCAGCGGGGTCGCACAGTTCTTC

size: .
D: .
J: TRBJ1-1
V: TRBV30
CDR3: CAWSGQRNTEAFF
DNA: TGTGCCTGGAGTGGACAGCGAAACACTGAAGCTTTCTTT